This T cell receptor beta chain comes out of a study of early T cells in non-severe SARS-CoV-2 infection. Looking at the study overall: Chains were unpaired, as sequencing was done on bulk RNA from unsorted whole blood. Study results and caveats: Anti-spike CD8 specificities were favored by VDJdb matching, whose results missed private and CD4 specificities.

Attachment of unique molecular identifiers was made to individual cDNA molecules. TCRdb called the 5' RACE reads again in MiXCR, with one record for every CDR3 protein. The data contain 95,000 to 120,000 distinct CDR3 sequences, about 12% of them singletons. The table lists this clonotype with many counts. The target antigen is unknown. CDR3 length equals 16 residues. Germline V gene sequence: CDR1 LNHDA, CDR2 SQIVND (reference sequence). The germline V and J ends were trimmed by 3 bases and 2 bases, with 14 bases remaining between them. The chain couples TRBV19 to TRBJ1-5; D possibly corresponds to TRBD1 (6 bases). Specimen: whole blood. This TCR derives from an adult who was a healthcare worker with PCR-confirmed SARS-CoV-2 infection or an uninfected control (not recorded which). CDR3 coding DNA: TGTGCCAGTAGTATTATAGACAGGTCCGGCAATCAGCCCCAGCATTTT. The encoded protein is CASSIIDRSGNQPQHF.